This passage covers 23 T cell receptor beta chains from one sample sequenced in a study of T cell responses to AZD1222 COVID-19 vaccine. Clones were read by immunoSEQ multiplex PCR, and TCRdb kept only the in-frame ones, dropping some. The data show roughly 140,000 clones, around 90% seen once. This specimen was peripheral blood, taken 28 days after the second AZD1222 dose. These receptors all stem from an adult who received the AZD1222 COVID-19 vaccine.

In its sample, this clone was seen a few times. The rearrangement links TRBV19 to TRBJ1-2, with a tentative D call TRBD1 (6 bases). Germline CDR1 LNHDA, CDR2 SQIVND (reference sequence). This CDR3 is 13 amino acids long. V lost 4 bases, J lost 7 bases, and 13 bases lay in between. The CDR3 here is CASSTEGGFGYTF. CDR3 in DNA: TGTGCCAGTAGTACCGAAGGGGGGTTTGGCTACACCTTC.

The J gene is TRBJ1-6, the V gene TRBV5-1, with D perhaps matching TRBD1 (6 bases). The V end lost 3 bases, the J end lost 10 bases, and 11 bases lay between the germline ends. Germline assignment: CDR1 SGHRS and CDR2 YFSETQ. The CDR3 contains 13 residues. The CDR3 nucleotides read TGCGCCAGCAGCTACCAACAGGGATCACCCCTCCACTTT. Protein product: CASSYQQGSPLHF. Filled out from reference TRBV5-1 and TRBJ1-6, the complete variable domain reads KAGVTQTPRYLIKTRGQQVTLSCSPISGHRSVSWYQQTPGQGLQFLFEYFSETQRNKGNFPGRFSGRQFSNSRSEMNVSTLELGDSALYLCASSYQQGSPLHFGNGTRLTVT.

The CDR3 loop is CASSPRQGGLSATNEKLFF. CDR3 coding DNA: TGTGCCAGTAGTCCCCGCCAGGGGGGATTATCCGCAACTAATGAAAAACTGTTTTTT. The genes are TRBV19 and TRBJ1-4, with 7 bases identical to TRBD1. The CDR3 is 19 residues long. V shed 5 bases and J 0 bases; nucleotides not matched to a gene: 15. Germline V gene data show CDR1 as LNHDA and CDR2 as SQIVND (reference sequence).

This clone was counted once. At the DNA level, this CDR3 is encoded by other sequences in the same sample as well. The chain joins TRBV12-3 or TRBV12-4 to TRBJ2-1; D might be TRBD1 (6 bases). The CDR3 is made up of 12 amino acids. V gave up 6 bases and J gave up 5 bases, with 8 bases separating them. The CDR3 loop is CASRTGDNEQFF. CDR3 coding DNA: TGTGCCAGCAGGACAGGTGACAATGAGCAGTTCTTC.

The chain links TRBV13 to TRBJ1-2; D unclear. This CDR3 has 15 amino acids. Germline CDR1 is PRHDT and CDR2 is FYEKMQ (reference sequence). V dropped 1 base and J dropped 4 bases, with 13 bases sitting between them. CDR3 sequence reads: CASSLDWRNPYGYTF. The CDR3 DNA reads as TGTGCCAGCAGCTTAGACTGGCGGAACCCCTATGGCTACACCTTC.

The count of this clone is one. The chain couples TRBV5-1 to TRBJ1-5; the D gene is possibly TRBD1 (5 bases). Germline lookup yields CDR1 SGHRS and CDR2 YFSETQ. Trimming cost V 4 bases and J 1 base, with 12 bases left between them. CDR3 length: 15 residues. CDR3 DNA sequence: TGCGCCAGCAGCCCCACGGCAGGGAGCAATCAGCCCCAGCATTTT. Protein: CASSPTAGSNQPQHF.

The V call is TRBV7-9, the J call TRBJ2-2; D is unclear. Germline CDR1 SEHNR, CDR2 FQNEAQ (reference sequence). V lost 5 bases, J lost 2 bases, and 9 bases lay in between. This CDR3 contains 14 residues. The CDR3 DNA sequence: TGTGCCAGCAGCCTGACTCCTAACACCGGGGAGCTGTTTTTT. Translated: CASSLTPNTGELFF.

V usage is TRBV28 and J usage is TRBJ1-4; D ambiguous. V lost 2 bases to trimming and J lost 0 bases, with 7 bases between them. The V gene's germline CDR1 is MDHEN and CDR2 SYDVKM. The length of the CDR3 is 15 residues. CDR3 sequence (DNA): TGTGCCAGCAGTTTACCCATAGCAACTAATGAAAAACTGTTTTTT. This gives the protein CASSLPIATNEKLFF.

The V and J genes are TRBV10-3 and TRBJ2-3; 11 nucleotides agree with TRBD1. In germline, CDR1 is ENHRY, CDR2 SYGVKD. The CDR3 runs to 13 residues. V gave up 10 bases and J gave up 4 bases; unmatched junction bases: 4. The CDR3 here is CATRDRGSDTQYF. Here the CDR3 DNA reads TGTGCCACGAGGGACAGGGGGTCAGATACGCAGTATTTT.

The V gene is TRBV19, the J gene TRBJ1-5; TRBD1 aligns across 7 bases. Germline CDR1 reads LNHDA; CDR2 reads SQIVND (reference sequence). The CDR3 is made up of 17 amino acids. Trimming took 7 bases from V and 2 from J; bases not matched to a gene: 14. The CDR3 loop is CASTPTGNRAGNQPQHF. The CDR3 DNA reads TGTGCCAGTACCCCGACAGGGAACAGGGCGGGCAATCAGCCCCAGCATTTT.

The chain joins TRBV5-6 to TRBJ1-3; TRBD1 is a possible D gene (6 bases). The CDR3 extends over 16 amino acids. Germline values: CDR1 SGHDT, CDR2 YYEEEE. V shed 4 bases and J shed 8 bases, with 22 bases lying between them. The DNA for the CDR3 is TGTGCCAGCAGCCCCTTCCCCGGGGGCTTCGGGGACACCATATATTTT. Its protein is CASSPFPGGFGDTIYF. The full variable domain, in which reference TRBV5-6 and TRBJ1-3 provide the parts outside the CDR3, is DAGVTQSPTHLIKTRGQQVTLRCSPKSGHDTVSWYQQALGQGPQFIFQYYEEEERQRGNFPDRFSGHQFPNYSSELNVNALLLGDSALYLCASSPFPGGFGDTIYFGEGSWLTVV.

This chain joins TRBV28 and TRBJ1-3; TRBD1 aligns across 8 bases. After removal of 10 bases from V and 1 base from J, the junction contained 6 bases not matched to a gene. In germline, CDR1 is MDHEN, CDR2 SYDVKM. The CDR3 is 14 amino acids. CDR3 protein: CATRQGFSGNTIYF. The CDR3 nucleotides are TGTGCCACCAGACAGGGGTTTTCTGGAAACACCATATATTTT.

J is TRBJ1-3 and V is TRBV28; D gene unclear. Per germline, CDR1 MDHEN and CDR2 SYDVKM. The CDR3 covers 18 residues. V dropped 6 bases and J dropped 0 bases, with 21 bases sitting between them. The CDR3 sequence is CASSLGAGIPYSGNTIYF. The CDR3 DNA is TGTGCCAGCAGCCTTGGAGCGGGGATCCCTTACTCTGGAAACACCATATATTTT.

V and J are TRBV7-2 and TRBJ1-6, with 8 positions matching TRBD1. V was clipped by 5 bases and J by 9 bases; unmatched bases: 6. Per germline, CDR1 SGHTA and CDR2 FQGNSA. This CDR3 contains 14 residues. The CDR3 DNA is TGTGCCAGCAGCCGCGGACAGGGTCGTTCACCCCTCCACTTT. Encoded protein: CASSRGQGRSPLHF.

The chain combines TRBV7-2 with TRBJ1-1, with D possibly being TRBD1 (6 bases). Germline V CDR1 and CDR2: SGHTA, FQGNSA. The length of the CDR3 is 15 residues. The V gene lost 1 base and the J gene lost 2 bases, with 11 bases spanning the gap. This CDR3 reads CASSLVTGINTEAFF. The CDR3 bases are TGTGCCAGCAGCTTAGTTACAGGGATAAACACTGAAGCTTTCTTT.

The rearrangement uses TRBV5-4 and TRBJ2-7; either TRBD1 or TRBD2 may fit D (6 bases each). Trimming cost V 7 bases and J 3 bases, with 20 bases left between them. From germline, CDR1 is SGHNT and CDR2 YYREEE (reference sequence). The CDR3 is 15 amino acids. Written as DNA, the CDR3 is TGTGCCAGCGGAAGAAGGGGGGCAACAAACTACGAGCAGTACTTC. This gives the protein CASGRRGATNYEQYF.

CDR3 in amino acids: CATSREKSRRGSDEKLFF. The CDR3 bases are TGTGCCACCAGCAGAGAGAAATCGAGGAGGGGCTCGGATGAAAAACTGTTTTTT. The V and J genes are TRBV15 and TRBJ1-4, with TRBD1 as a possible D gene (5 bases). In germline, CDR1 is LNHNV, CDR2 YYDKDF (reference sequence). The CDR3 runs to 18 residues. V dropped 0 bases and J dropped 6 bases, with 20 bases sitting between them.

The chain carries TRBV3-1 (or the pseudogene TRBV3-2) and TRBJ2-1; weak D call: TRBD2 (6 bases). V was cut by 4 bases and J by 3 bases, with 7 bases left in between. The CDR3 totals 13 residues. Germline V gene lookup returns CDR1 LGHDT and CDR2 YNNKEL (reference sequence). The CDR3, as DNA: TGTGCCAGCAGCCTTAGCGGCTACAATGAGCAGTTCTTC. Translation: CASSLSGYNEQFF.

This clone was observed once. The chain carries TRBV28 and TRBJ1-6, with D maybe TRBD1 (5 bases). Germline-derived CDR1 and CDR2 are MDHEN and SYDVKM. V shed 4 bases and J shed 0 bases, with 22 bases lying between them. The CDR3 is 20 residues long. The CDR3 DNA sequence: TGTGCCAGCAGTTCACAAACAGGCGGGAATACCGGCTCCTATAATTCACCCCTCCACTTT. Its translation: CASSSQTGGNTGSYNSPLHF.

This clone was recorded a few times. The chain has TRBV7-3 and TRBJ2-3; D remains ambiguous. The germline CDR1 and CDR2 sequences are SGHTA and FQGTGA. V was cut by 4 bases and J by 4 bases, with 12 bases left in between. CDR3 length: 14 amino acids. Here the CDR3 reads CASSYLGPPDTQYF. CDR3 DNA sequence: TGTGCCAGCAGCTACTTAGGGCCGCCAGATACGCAGTATTTT.

The chain carries TRBV21-1 and TRBJ1-5; TRBD1 was called by the table and not checked on the DNA. TRBV21-1 counts as a pseudogene. The CDR3 has 16 residues. The CDR3 sequence: CASSTNGTGTWQPQHF. The DNA of the CDR3 is TGTGCCAGCAGCACAAATGGGACAGGAACGTGGCAGCCCCAGCATTTT.

The genes are TRBV19 and TRBJ1-1; no clear D. V lost 3 bases to trimming and J lost 7 bases, with 15 bases between them. The germline CDR1 and CDR2 sequences are LNHDA and SQIVND (reference sequence). The CDR3 has 14 amino acids. The CDR3 DNA reads TGTGCCAGTAGTATGGGGTTTTCTCGCAATGAAGCTTTCTTT. Encoded protein: CASSMGFSRNEAFF.

V usage is TRBV11-3 and J usage is TRBJ1-1; 8 nucleotides line up with TRBD1. CDR1 is SGHNT, CDR2 YENEEA, per germline. V was pared by 4 bases and J by 0 bases, with 1 base of the junction left unmatched. This CDR3 region has 14 residues. CDR3 DNA: TGTGCCAGCAGCTCGGGACAGGTGAACACTGAAGCTTTCTTT. This sequence encodes CASSSGQVNTEAFF.